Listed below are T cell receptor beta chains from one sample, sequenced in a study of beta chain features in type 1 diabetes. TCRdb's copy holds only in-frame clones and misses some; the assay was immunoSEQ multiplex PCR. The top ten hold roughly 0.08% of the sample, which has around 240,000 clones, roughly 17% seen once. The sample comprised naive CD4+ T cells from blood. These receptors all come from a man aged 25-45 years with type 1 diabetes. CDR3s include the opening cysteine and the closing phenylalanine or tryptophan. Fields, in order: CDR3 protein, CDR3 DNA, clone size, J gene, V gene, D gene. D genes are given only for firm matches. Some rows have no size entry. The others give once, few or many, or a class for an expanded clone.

CDR3 protein: CASSPRIGGPRNHEQFF
CDR3 DNA: TGTGCCAGCAGCCCCAGGATAGGGGGTCCCCGAAACCATGAGCAGTTCTTC
clone size: few
J gene: TRBJ2-1
V gene: TRBV7-9
D gene: .

CDR3 protein: CATSSGPTGTADTQYF
CDR3 DNA: TGCGCCACCAGCAGCGGGCCGACAGGGACGGCAGATACGCAGTATTTT
clone size: .
J gene: TRBJ2-3
V gene: TRBV5-1
D gene: .

CDR3 protein: CAWSSSDTQYF
CDR3 DNA: TGTGCCTGGAGTTCGTCGGATACGCAGTATTTT
clone size: .
J gene: TRBJ2-3
V gene: TRBV30
D gene: .

CDR3 protein: CASSYGDVYGYTF
CDR3 DNA: TGTGCCAGCAGCTATGGGGACGTTTATGGCTACACCTTC
clone size: .
J gene: TRBJ1-2
V gene: TRBV7-2
D gene: .

CDR3 protein: CASTYRGVGKLFF
CDR3 DNA: TGTGCCAGCACCTACAGGGGGGTCGGAAAACTGTTTTTT
clone size: .
J gene: TRBJ1-4
V gene: TRBV6-6
D gene: TRBD1

CDR3 protein: CASSPAGLDTQYF
CDR3 DNA: TGTGCCAGCAGTCCGGCGGGTCTAGATACGCAGTATTTT
clone size: .
J gene: TRBJ2-3
V gene: TRBV7-2
D gene: .

CDR3 protein: CASSLTTRPIIYEQYF
CDR3 DNA: TGTGCCAGCAGTCTGACGACAAGGCCAATAATCTACGAGCAGTACTTC
clone size: .
J gene: TRBJ2-7
V gene: TRBV27
D gene: .

CDR3 protein: CASSLEALHSSYNEQFF
CDR3 DNA: TGTGCCAGCAGCTTAGAAGCCCTACATAGCTCCTACAATGAGCAGTTCTTC
clone size: .
J gene: TRBJ2-1
V gene: TRBV7-8
D gene: .

CDR3 protein: CASRRPATDTQYF
CDR3 DNA: TGCGCCAGCAGAAGACCAGCCACAGATACGCAGTATTTT
clone size: .
J gene: TRBJ2-3
V gene: TRBV5-1
D gene: .

CDR3 protein: CASSVVGSSEQYF
CDR3 DNA: TGTGCCAGCAGCGTAGTAGGGTCAAGCGAGCAGTACTTC
clone size: few
J gene: TRBJ2-7
V gene: TRBV9
D gene: .

CDR3 protein: CSASRENEQFF
CDR3 DNA: TGCAGTGCTAGTCGGGAGAATGAGCAGTTCTTC
clone size: few
J gene: TRBJ2-1
V gene: TRBV20-1
D gene: .

CDR3 protein: CAWSRLAGGAEQFF
CDR3 DNA: TGTGCCTGGAGTAGGCTAGCGGGAGGGGCTGAGCAGTTCTTC
clone size: few
J gene: TRBJ2-1
V gene: TRBV30
D gene: TRBD2

CDR3 protein: CAWDRAANTEAFF
CDR3 DNA: TGTGCCTGGGACAGGGCCGCGAACACTGAAGCTTTCTTT
clone size: .
J gene: TRBJ1-1
V gene: TRBV30
D gene: TRBD1

CDR3 protein: CASSQDRAQTQYF
CDR3 DNA: TGTGCCAGCAGCCAGGACAGGGCCCAGACCCAGTACTTC
clone size: few
J gene: TRBJ2-5
V gene: TRBV28
D gene: TRBD1

CDR3 protein: CASSGDHNEQFF
CDR3 DNA: TGTGCCAGCAGTGGGGACCACAATGAGCAGTTCTTC
clone size: .
J gene: TRBJ2-1
V gene: TRBV6-5
D gene: .

CDR3 protein: CAWSVGSDGYTF
CDR3 DNA: TGTGCCTGGAGTGTAGGGTCGGATGGCTACACCTTC
clone size: few
J gene: TRBJ1-2
V gene: TRBV30
D gene: .

CDR3 protein: CASSVRSSSYNEQFF
CDR3 DNA: TGTGCCAGCAGCGTGAGGTCATCCTCCTACAATGAGCAGTTCTTC
clone size: .
J gene: TRBJ2-1
V gene: TRBV9
D gene: .

CDR3 protein: CASSRGQGYTYEQYF
CDR3 DNA: TGCGCCAGCAGCCGAGGACAGGGGTACACCTACGAGCAGTACTTC
clone size: .
J gene: TRBJ2-7
V gene: TRBV4-1
D gene: TRBD1

CDR3 protein: CASSLPSFITYEQYF
CDR3 DNA: TGCGCCAGCAGTCTCCCATCTTTTATTACCTACGAGCAGTACTTC
clone size: few
J gene: TRBJ2-7
V gene: TRBV23-1
D gene: .

CDR3 protein: CASSPLYNEQFF
CDR3 DNA: TGCGCCAGCAGCCCTCTATACAATGAGCAGTTCTTC
clone size: few
J gene: TRBJ2-1
V gene: TRBV5-1
D gene: .

CDR3 protein: CASSSGTHSTMTQHF
CDR3 DNA: TGTGCCAGCAGTTCCGGGACACACTCAACCATGACCCAGCATTTT
clone size: .
J gene: TRBJ1-5
V gene: TRBV27
D gene: .

CDR3 protein: CASRGGASGTDTQYF
CDR3 DNA: TGTGCCAGCAGGGGAGGGGCTAGCGGCACAGATACGCAGTATTTT
clone size: few
J gene: TRBJ2-3
V gene: TRBV28
D gene: TRBD2

CDR3 protein: CSVNRGESSYNEQFF
CDR3 DNA: TGCAGCGTGAACAGGGGGGAAAGCTCCTACAATGAGCAGTTCTTC
clone size: .
J gene: TRBJ2-1
V gene: TRBV29-1
D gene: TRBD1

CDR3 protein: CASSGGPNGYTF
CDR3 DNA: TGTGCCAGCAGCGGCGGGCCAAATGGCTACACCTTC
clone size: .
J gene: TRBJ1-2
V gene: TRBV14
D gene: .

CDR3 protein: CASSPRAEGSYEQYF
CDR3 DNA: TGTGCCAGCTCACCCCGAGCGGAGGGCTCCTACGAGCAGTACTTC
clone size: .
J gene: TRBJ2-7
V gene: TRBV18
D gene: .

CDR3 protein: CASSLRQGGDTQYF
CDR3 DNA: TGTGCCAGCAGCTTGAGACAGGGCGGAGATACGCAGTATTTT
clone size: .
J gene: TRBJ2-3
V gene: TRBV13
D gene: TRBD1

CDR3 protein: CSVKEGGRARETQYF
CDR3 DNA: TGCAGCGTTAAAGAGGGCGGACGGGCGAGAGAGACCCAGTACTTC
clone size: .
J gene: TRBJ2-5
V gene: TRBV29-1
D gene: .

CDR3 protein: CASRLGRGYNEQFF
CDR3 DNA: TGTGCCAGCAGACTAGGCAGGGGTTACAATGAGCAGTTCTTC
clone size: .
J gene: TRBJ2-1
V gene: TRBV28
D gene: .

CDR3 protein: CASSSRTGQETQYF
CDR3 DNA: TGTGCCAGCAGCTCGCGGACAGGGCAAGAGACCCAGTACTTC
clone size: few
J gene: TRBJ2-5
V gene: TRBV11-3
D gene: TRBD1

CDR3 protein: CASNPGRETQYF
CDR3 DNA: TGTGCCAGCAACCCTGGTCGAGAGACCCAGTACTTC
clone size: few
J gene: TRBJ2-5
V gene: TRBV28
D gene: .

CDR3 protein: CASTFGAFYTF
CDR3 DNA: TGTGCCAGCACCTTCGGGGCCTTCTACACCTTC
clone size: few
J gene: TRBJ1-2
V gene: TRBV6-6
D gene: .

CDR3 protein: CASSQGGQDTQYF
CDR3 DNA: TGTGCCAGCAGCCAGGGAGGGCAAGATACGCAGTATTTT
clone size: few
J gene: TRBJ2-3
V gene: TRBV7-6
D gene: TRBD2

CDR3 protein: CASSQGQGRDGYTF
CDR3 DNA: TGTGCCAGCAGCCAAGGACAGGGACGGGATGGCTACACCTTC
clone size: .
J gene: TRBJ1-2
V gene: TRBV28
D gene: TRBD1

CDR3 protein: CASSLGSIRNTEAFF
CDR3 DNA: TGTGCCAGCAGCTTGGGATCTATTAGAAACACTGAAGCTTTCTTT
clone size: .
J gene: TRBJ1-1
V gene: TRBV7-2
D gene: .

CDR3 protein: CAWSGTGGGNQPQHF
CDR3 DNA: TGTGCCTGGAGCGGGACAGGGGGCGGCAATCAGCCCCAGCATTTT
clone size: few
J gene: TRBJ1-5
V gene: TRBV30
D gene: TRBD1

CDR3 protein: CASSLARLNEQFF
CDR3 DNA: TGTGCCAGCAGCTTAGCGCGGTTAAATGAGCAGTTCTTC
clone size: .
J gene: TRBJ2-1
V gene: TRBV7-2
D gene: .

CDR3 protein: CASSFAQGYEQFF
CDR3 DNA: TGTGCCAGCAGTTTCGCACAGGGTTATGAGCAGTTCTTC
clone size: .
J gene: TRBJ2-1
V gene: TRBV6-5
D gene: .

CDR3 protein: CAWSRGTSGSTDTQYF
CDR3 DNA: TGTGCCTGGAGTCGGGGGACTAGCGGGAGCACAGATACGCAGTATTTT
clone size: few
J gene: TRBJ2-3
V gene: TRBV30
D gene: TRBD2

CDR3 protein: CASELTGGYTF
CDR3 DNA: TGTGCCAGCGAACTGACAGGGGGCTACACCTTC
clone size: few
J gene: TRBJ1-2
V gene: TRBV2
D gene: TRBD1

CDR3 protein: CASSPGTTHTQYF
CDR3 DNA: TGTGCCAGCAGCCCCGGGACAACCCATACGCAGTATTTT
clone size: .
J gene: TRBJ2-3
V gene: TRBV7-2
D gene: .

CDR3 protein: CASSPVGGETQYF
CDR3 DNA: TGTGCCAGCAGCCCCGTGGGGGGTGAGACCCAGTACTTC
clone size: few
J gene: TRBJ2-5
V gene: TRBV7-2
D gene: .

CDR3 protein: CASRPPGGTSGTYEQYF
CDR3 DNA: TGTGCCAGCAGGCCTCCGGGTGGCACTAGCGGGACCTACGAGCAGTACTTC
clone size: .
J gene: TRBJ2-7
V gene: TRBV28
D gene: TRBD2

CDR3 protein: CSVDRGYQETQYF
CDR3 DNA: TGCAGCGTTGACAGGGGGTACCAAGAGACCCAGTACTTC
clone size: few
J gene: TRBJ2-5
V gene: TRBV29-1
D gene: TRBD1

CDR3 protein: CASSPPLRDTQYF
CDR3 DNA: TGTGCCAGCTCACCCCCGTTAAGGGATACGCAGTATTTT
clone size: .
J gene: TRBJ2-3
V gene: TRBV18
D gene: .

CDR3 protein: CASSLTGTGNYGYTF
CDR3 DNA: TGTGCCAGCAGCTTAACCGGGACAGGGAACTATGGCTACACCTTC
clone size: .
J gene: TRBJ1-2
V gene: TRBV7-2
D gene: TRBD1

CDR3 protein: CSVLQGSQPQHF
CDR3 DNA: TGCAGCGTTTTACAGGGTAGTCAGCCCCAGCATTTT
clone size: .
J gene: TRBJ1-5
V gene: TRBV29-1
D gene: .

CDR3 protein: CSVAGGGGQPQHF
CDR3 DNA: TGCAGCGTTGCTGGGGGCGGTGGTCAGCCCCAGCATTTT
clone size: .
J gene: TRBJ1-5
V gene: TRBV29-1
D gene: .

CDR3 protein: CASSRTLERQETQYF
CDR3 DNA: TGTGCCAGCAGCCGGACGCTCGAACGCCAAGAGACCCAGTACTTC
clone size: .
J gene: TRBJ2-5
V gene: TRBV5-4
D gene: .

CDR3 protein: CASSFTGGVEKLFF
CDR3 DNA: TGTGCCAGCAGCTTTACAGGAGGAGTGGAAAAACTGTTTTTT
clone size: .
J gene: TRBJ1-4
V gene: TRBV7-9
D gene: .

CDR3 protein: CASSLGWGTGDPTDTQYF
CDR3 DNA: TGTGCCAGCAGCTTGGGCTGGGGGACAGGGGACCCTACAGATACGCAGTATTTT
clone size: .
J gene: TRBJ2-3
V gene: TRBV5-4
D gene: TRBD1

CDR3 protein: CSGGTTDTQYF
CDR3 DNA: TGCAGTGGCGGGACCACAGATACGCAGTATTTT
clone size: few
J gene: TRBJ2-3
V gene: TRBV20-1
D gene: .